This is a list of T cell receptor beta chains from one sample in a study of monozygotic twins with inflammatory bowel disease. No DNA is given; TCRdb re-called the 5' RACE reads and lists each CDR3 protein once. Recorded here are about 300,000 distinct CDR3 sequences; the top ten clones represent less than 6.5%. Sequencing was performed on blood. The receptor set was obtained from a human donor with ulcerative colitis or Crohn's disease, or a healthy co-twin of an affected twin (not recorded which). Both conserved end residues are part of each CDR3. Each record gives: V gene, J gene, CDR3 protein.

>TRBV9|TRBJ1-5
CASSVDSRDNQPQHF
>TRBV7-9|TRBJ2-1
CASSLAGQRYNEQFF
>TRBV2|TRBJ1-5
CASRKSDQPQHF
>TRBV5-1|TRBJ1-1
CASSQGGAGNTEAFF
>TRBV5-1|TRBJ2-1
CASSPEGTSGYNEQFF
>TRBV23-1|TRBJ2-5
CASSHSDRNQETQYF
>TRBV18|TRBJ2-3
CASSSWTGRTDTQYF
>TRBV7-9|TRBJ2-7
CASSVEGLAYEQYF
>TRBV5-5|TRBJ1-2
CASSHRALNYGYTF
>TRBV6-5|TRBJ1-2
CASSYTKTGGRPVYGYTF
>TRBV30|TRBJ1-4
CAWSLGLRAGEKLFF
>TRBV4-3|TRBJ2-2
CASSLNFAGELFF
>TRBV15|TRBJ1-2
CATSRDTGPYGYTF
>TRBV6-5|TRBJ2-7
CASSYLVSTSGGYEQYF
>TRBV27|TRBJ1-4
CASSSTPDRTPKKLFF
>TRBV30|TRBJ2-7
CAWSALAGGGEQYF
>TRBV5-1|TRBJ2-7
CASSFPGTVPYEQYF